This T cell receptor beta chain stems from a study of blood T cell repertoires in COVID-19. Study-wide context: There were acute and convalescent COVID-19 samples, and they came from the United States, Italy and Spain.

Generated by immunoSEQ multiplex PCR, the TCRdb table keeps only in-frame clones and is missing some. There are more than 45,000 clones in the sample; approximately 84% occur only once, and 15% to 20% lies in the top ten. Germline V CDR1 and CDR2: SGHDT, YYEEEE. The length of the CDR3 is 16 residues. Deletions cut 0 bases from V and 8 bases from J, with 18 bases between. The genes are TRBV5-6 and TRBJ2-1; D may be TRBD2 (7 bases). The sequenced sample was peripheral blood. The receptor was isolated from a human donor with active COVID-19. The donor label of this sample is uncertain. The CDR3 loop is CASSLAWGGEGDEQFF. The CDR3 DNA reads TGTGCCAGCAGCTTGGCCTGGGGCGGGGAGGGGGATGAGCAGTTCTTC.